A single TCR beta chain is shown here with its context. Its target is not known. UMI-labeled 5' RACE yielded the TRB cDNA libraries. After re-calling the 5' RACE reads, TCRdb lists one entry per CDR3 protein, DNA absent. The sample's table shows tens of thousands of distinct CDR3 sequences. The data stem from a study of CXCR3-negative and CXCR3-positive naive CD8 T cells. Points from the study as a whole: Naive cells with CXCR3 showed TRB CDR3s that were more hydrophobic than those in CXCR3-negative naive cells.

The material sequenced was naive CXCR3- CD8+ T cells from blood. Stated subset: CD45RO-CCR7+CD27+CD95- naive CD8+ T cells lacking CXCR3 (TNR3-). The sequence derives from a human donor in good health. Some clones in this sample may be carry-over from other donors' samples.

CDR3 amino acids: CASSLRLAHTDTQYF. The chain uses TRBV7-2 and TRBJ2-3. The CDR3 loop spans 15 amino acids. The V gene's germline CDR1 is SGHTA and CDR2 FQGNSA.